In its sample, the clone carrying this T cell receptor (beta chain) was seen a few times. As yet, its antigen is unknown. Assay used: immunoSEQ multiplex PCR; TCRdb lists only in-frame clones, some missing. This table has roughly 58,000 clones, roughly 87% appearing once. The sample originates from a study of OX40 agonist ivuxolimab in advanced cancers. Study summary: Ivuxolimab, an agonistic anti-OX40 (CD134) antibody, was given to patients.

Study-wide results and limits: CD4+ and CD8+ T cells in blood underwent clonal expansion by week 6 at 0.1 to 3.0 mg/kg.

Sequences were derived from CD4+ or CD8+ T cells sorted from blood, sampled in a trial of the OX40 agonist ivuxolimab. The sequence came from an adult with an advanced solid tumor such as melanoma, head and neck, liver or kidney cancer.

The CDR3 loop reads CASSFGGGVSTDTQYF. The CDR3 DNA reads TGCGCCAGCAGCTTCGGAGGGGGCGTCAGCACAGATACGCAGTATTTT. The chain joins TRBV5-1 to TRBJ2-3; D is possibly TRBD1 (7 bases). With 2 bases removed from V and 0 bases from J, the gap between germline ends came to 13 bases. The CDR3 runs 16 residues. Germline V CDR1 and CDR2: SGHRS, YFSETQ.